The rows below give T cell receptor beta chains drawn from one sample of a study of PD-1 blockade in mismatch repair-deficient tumors. The table came from immunoSEQ multiplex PCR; TCRdb's copy has only in-frame clones and leaves some out. The table has about 25,000 clones, approximately 84% seen once. Sequences were derived from PBMCs, sampled before pembrolizumab treatment. The receptor source for this set is an adult with mismatch repair-deficient cancer. CDR3s include the opening cysteine and the closing phenylalanine or tryptophan. Each record gives: CDR3 DNA, CDR3 protein, J gene, clone size, V gene, D gene. The D gene is left open where the match is weak. The size of a clone is reported for some rows only, either as once, few or many, or as a class for expanded clones.

CDR3 DNA: TGTGCCAGCAGTTACGGGACAGTTTCCTACAATGAGCAGTTCTTC
CDR3 protein: CASSYGTVSYNEQFF
J gene: TRBJ2-1
clone size: -
V gene: TRBV6-6
D gene: TRBD1

CDR3 DNA: TGCGCCAGCAGCCAAGTTCTAGCGGGAGAGGGGGAGACCCAGTACTTC
CDR3 protein: CASSQVLAGEGETQYF
J gene: TRBJ2-5
clone size: -
V gene: TRBV4-1
D gene: TRBD2

CDR3 DNA: TGTGCCAGCAGCGTAGGGGACTTACCGTATGGCTACACCTTC
CDR3 protein: CASSVGDLPYGYTF
J gene: TRBJ1-2
clone size: -
V gene: TRBV9
D gene: -

CDR3 DNA: TGTGCCAGTAGTCCGGACAGAGGGTTAATCAATGAGCAGTTCTTC
CDR3 protein: CASSPDRGLINEQFF
J gene: TRBJ2-1
clone size: -
V gene: TRBV19
D gene: -

CDR3 DNA: TGTGCCAGCAGTTTATTACAGGGATATGGCAATCAGCCCCAGCATTTT
CDR3 protein: CASSLLQGYGNQPQHF
J gene: TRBJ1-5
clone size: -
V gene: TRBV28
D gene: -

CDR3 DNA: TGTGCCAGCTCACCACCTTATGGAGCAGGGGTCGGCTATGGCTACACCTTC
CDR3 protein: CASSPPYGAGVGYGYTF
J gene: TRBJ1-2
clone size: -
V gene: TRBV18
D gene: -

CDR3 DNA: TGTGCCAGCAGCCAAAGCGCAGGGATGGGCGAGCAGTACTTC
CDR3 protein: CASSQSAGMGEQYF
J gene: TRBJ2-7
clone size: -
V gene: TRBV14
D gene: -

CDR3 DNA: TGTGCCAGTAGTTACTGGGGGACAGTATATGGCTACACCTTC
CDR3 protein: CASSYWGTVYGYTF
J gene: TRBJ1-2
clone size: -
V gene: TRBV19
D gene: TRBD1

CDR3 DNA: TGTGCCAGTAGTATCGGGACTAGCGGTTCCTACGAGCAGTACTTC
CDR3 protein: CASSIGTSGSYEQYF
J gene: TRBJ2-7
clone size: few
V gene: TRBV19
D gene: TRBD2

CDR3 DNA: TGTGCCAGCTCACCCCCGGTGGAGGAAAACATTCAGTACTTC
CDR3 protein: CASSPPVEENIQYF
J gene: TRBJ2-4
clone size: -
V gene: TRBV18
D gene: -

CDR3 DNA: TGTGCCTGGAGTGCCCTCCAAGCAGGGGGAGGCGGCTACACCTTC
CDR3 protein: CAWSALQAGGGGYTF
J gene: TRBJ1-2
clone size: -
V gene: TRBV30
D gene: TRBD1

CDR3 DNA: TGTGCCAGCAGCCAAGATCGACTATCCAACGGGTACGAGCAGTACTTC
CDR3 protein: CASSQDRLSNGYEQYF
J gene: TRBJ2-7
clone size: few
V gene: TRBV4-2
D gene: -

CDR3 DNA: TGCAGCGTAGGACAGGGGGCCGGGAACTATGGCTACACCTTC
CDR3 protein: CSVGQGAGNYGYTF
J gene: TRBJ1-2
clone size: -
V gene: TRBV29-1
D gene: TRBD1

CDR3 DNA: TGCGCCAGCACCCCTCGACTAGCGACCGAGCAGTACTTC
CDR3 protein: CASTPRLATEQYF
J gene: TRBJ2-7
clone size: few
V gene: TRBV10-2
D gene: TRBD2

CDR3 DNA: TGTGCCAGCAGTCGGACAGGGGAGGACTATGGCTACACCTTC
CDR3 protein: CASSRTGEDYGYTF
J gene: TRBJ1-2
clone size: -
V gene: TRBV28
D gene: TRBD1

CDR3 DNA: TGTGCCAGCAGCGTAGGGGTTAGCGGGATCAAAGAGCAGTACTTC
CDR3 protein: CASSVGVSGIKEQYF
J gene: TRBJ2-7
clone size: few
V gene: TRBV9
D gene: TRBD2

CDR3 DNA: TGTGCCAGCAGTTACTCGCTTAGCGGAGGAACCGGGGAGCTGTTTTTT
CDR3 protein: CASSYSLSGGTGELFF
J gene: TRBJ2-2
clone size: -
V gene: TRBV6-6
D gene: -

CDR3 DNA: TGTGCCAGCAGCTTAAGCGGGCCGGCTGAAGCTTTCTTT
CDR3 protein: CASSLSGPAEAFF
J gene: TRBJ1-1
clone size: -
V gene: TRBV11-2
D gene: -

CDR3 DNA: TGTGCCAGCAGGACGACTAGTGGATTCTACAATGAGCAGTTCTTC
CDR3 protein: CASRTTSGFYNEQFF
J gene: TRBJ2-1
clone size: -
V gene: TRBV28
D gene: -

CDR3 DNA: TGCGCCAGCAGCGGGACTAGCGGGATTGGGAACACCGGGGAGCTGTTTTTT
CDR3 protein: CASSGTSGIGNTGELFF
J gene: TRBJ2-2
clone size: -
V gene: TRBV5-1
D gene: TRBD2

CDR3 DNA: TGTGCCAGCAGTTTATCGTCGAGACAGGACTTCTCCTATAATTCACCCCTCCACTTT
CDR3 protein: CASSLSSRQDFSYNSPLHF
J gene: TRBJ1-6
clone size: -
V gene: TRBV27
D gene: -

CDR3 DNA: TGTGCCAGTAGTCGGGGGGGGACTAATGAAAAACTGTTTTTT
CDR3 protein: CASSRGGTNEKLFF
J gene: TRBJ1-4
clone size: -
V gene: TRBV19
D gene: -

CDR3 DNA: TGCGCCAGCAGCTCCGGGAACTCGGATGAGCAGTTCTTC
CDR3 protein: CASSSGNSDEQFF
J gene: TRBJ2-1
clone size: -
V gene: TRBV5-1
D gene: -

CDR3 DNA: TGTGCCAGCAGTAGACGACAGGGCCTTCAGCCCCAGCATTTT
CDR3 protein: CASSRRQGLQPQHF
J gene: TRBJ1-5
clone size: -
V gene: TRBV28
D gene: TRBD1

CDR3 DNA: TGCGCCAGCAGCTCCAGGGGGTGGGGAACTGAAGCTTTCTTT
CDR3 protein: CASSSRGWGTEAFF
J gene: TRBJ1-1
clone size: -
V gene: TRBV5-1
D gene: TRBD1

CDR3 DNA: TGTGCCAGCTCACCAGCGGGACAGGGGGCTGGAAACACCATATATTTT
CDR3 protein: CASSPAGQGAGNTIYF
J gene: TRBJ1-3
clone size: -
V gene: TRBV18
D gene: TRBD1

CDR3 DNA: TGTGCCAGCAGCCAAGAGGCTAGCGGGAGAGTTATAGATACGCAGTATTTT
CDR3 protein: CASSQEASGRVIDTQYF
J gene: TRBJ2-3
clone size: -
V gene: TRBV6-4
D gene: TRBD2

CDR3 DNA: TGTGCCAGCAGCCCACCGGGGCTAGCGGGATTACTACCCCCCTACGAGCAGTACTTC
CDR3 protein: CASSPPGLAGLLPPYEQYF
J gene: TRBJ2-7
clone size: -
V gene: TRBV7-3
D gene: TRBD2

CDR3 DNA: TGTGCCAGCCCGGCTTTTAACCAGCGGGAGGGCCAAGAGACCCAGTACTTC
CDR3 protein: CASPAFNQREGQETQYF
J gene: TRBJ2-5
clone size: -
V gene: TRBV27
D gene: TRBD2

CDR3 DNA: TGCAGCGGGACTAACAGGGGTGAAGCTTTCTTT
CDR3 protein: CSGTNRGEAFF
J gene: TRBJ1-1
clone size: -
V gene: TRBV29-1
D gene: TRBD1

CDR3 DNA: TGTGCCAGCAGCTCTAAGGGACAACGCACAGATACGCAGTATTTT
CDR3 protein: CASSSKGQRTDTQYF
J gene: TRBJ2-3
clone size: -
V gene: TRBV5-4
D gene: -

CDR3 DNA: TGTGCCAGCAGTCCCTCGTATAGCAATCAGCCCCAGCATTTT
CDR3 protein: CASSPSYSNQPQHF
J gene: TRBJ1-5
clone size: -
V gene: TRBV6-5
D gene: -

CDR3 DNA: TGTGCCAGCAGCGTAGACAATGGGCCTTCCTATGGCTACACCTTC
CDR3 protein: CASSVDNGPSYGYTF
J gene: TRBJ1-2
clone size: once
V gene: TRBV9
D gene: -

CDR3 DNA: TGTGCCAGCAGCGACATGAGCAGGGCGAGCCCTGAAGCTTTCTTT
CDR3 protein: CASSDMSRASPEAFF
J gene: TRBJ1-1
clone size: -
V gene: TRBV27
D gene: -

CDR3 DNA: TGTGCCAGCACACGGGTCGGCTACGAGCAGTACTTC
CDR3 protein: CASTRVGYEQYF
J gene: TRBJ2-7
clone size: few
V gene: TRBV2
D gene: -